Shown below are 15 T cell receptor beta chains from a single sample sequenced in a study of blood T cells in healthy people across ages. It was with a sample-barcoded 5' primer and a J-beta primer mix that a second PCR of roughly 7 to 12 cycles was run. TCRdb called the 5' RACE reads again in MiXCR, with one record for every CDR3 protein. Of over 1.5 million distinct CDR3 sequences listed, roughly 50% are singletons. Sequences were obtained from blood. The source of these receptors is a woman aged 40 to 55 in good health.

This clonotype has a count of ten or more. The CDR3 reads CASSLNRGTDTQYF. As DNA, the CDR3 is TGCGCCAGCAGCTTGAACCGGGGCACAGATACGCAGTATTTT. V usage is TRBV5-1 and J usage is TRBJ2-3; D gene uncertain. Trimming took off 1 base at V and 1 base at J, with 7 bases between the two ends. The CDR3 runs 14 residues. CDR1 and CDR2 from the germline V gene are SGHRS and YFSETQ.

This chain uses TRBV4-2 with TRBJ2-1, with TRBD2 as a possible D gene (6 bases). Trimming took 1 base from V and 7 from J, leaving 11 bases between them. Germline V gene lookup returns CDR1 LGHNA and CDR2 YNFKEQ. The length of the CDR3 is 14 residues. The CDR3 sequence: CASSQAGGMNEQFF. The CDR3 DNA reads TGTGCCAGCAGCCAAGCAGGAGGGATGAATGAGCAGTTCTTC.

The rearrangement joins TRBV21-1 to TRBJ2-3. TRBV21-1 is shown as a pseudogene. This CDR3 contains 14 residues. The CDR3 here is CASSKALQTDTQYF. For the CDR3, the DNA is TGTGCCAGCAGCAAAGCGCTCCAGACAGATACGCAGTATTTT.

This clonotype was observed a handful of times. The V and J genes are TRBV11-2 and TRBJ2-5, with 11 bases aligning to TRBD2. Unmatched junction bases numbered 8, after V lost 7 bases and J lost 4 bases. The germline V gene encodes CDR1 SGHAT and CDR2 FQNNGV. CDR3 size: 15 residues. The CDR3 bases are TGTGCCAGCACTAAGAATAGCGGGGGGGGAGAGACCCAGTACTTC. The encoded protein is CASTKNSGGGETQYF.

This clonotype has a handful of counts. The chain recombines TRBV20-1 with TRBJ2-3; D unclear. From germline, CDR1 is DFQATT and CDR2 SNEGSKA (reference sequence). There are 12 residues in the CDR3. The V gene lost 1 base and the J gene lost 4 bases, with 6 bases spanning the gap. Written as DNA, the CDR3 is TGCAGTGCTAGAGGGAATTCAGATACGCAGTATTTT. It encodes CSARGNSDTQYF.

This chain links TRBV6-2 or TRBV6-3 with TRBJ2-5; 7 positions match TRBD2. Unmatched junction bases numbered 8, after V lost 2 bases and J lost 5 bases. From germline, CDR1 is MNHEY and CDR2 SVGEGT. The CDR3 runs 15 residues. The CDR3, as DNA: TGTGCCAGCAGTTACCGTCGTAAGGGAGGGGAGACCCAGTACTTC. Amino acid sequence: CASSYRRKGGETQYF.

This clonotype was counted a few times. V is TRBV27 and J is TRBJ2-4; TRBD2 aligns across 13 bases. J gave up 7 bases and V 4 bases, and 1 base lay outside the gene matches. Germline-derived CDR1 and CDR2 are MNHEY and SMNVEV (reference sequence). The CDR3 consists of 14 residues. The CDR3, as DNA: TGTGCCAGCAGTTCGGGACTAGCGGGGAACATTCAGTACTTC. It codes for CASSSGLAGNIQYF.

This clonotype was observed a few times. The genes are TRBV5-6 and TRBJ2-7, with a tentative D call TRBD1 (6 bases). The V gene's germline CDR1 is SGHDT and CDR2 YYEEEE. V was trimmed by 4 bases and J by 0 bases, leaving 14 bases between them. The CDR3 covers 15 residues. CDR3 in amino acids: CASSRWTDDSYEQYF. The CDR3 DNA follows: TGTGCCAGCAGCCGATGGACAGATGACTCCTACGAGCAGTACTTC.

The V and J genes are TRBV7-9 and TRBJ1-2; D might be TRBD1 (5 bases). Per the germline V gene, CDR1 is SEHNR and CDR2 is FQNEAQ (reference sequence). There are 13 residues in the CDR3. The ends were cut back, 5 bases at V and 8 bases at J, with 15 bases in the middle. The CDR3 loop reads CASSVEGNGGYTF. The CDR3 region has the DNA TGTGCCAGCAGCGTAGAGGGGAACGGGGGCTACACCTTC. Combining the CDR3 with reference TRBV7-9 and TRBJ1-2 gives the whole variable domain DTGVSQNPRHKITKRGQNVTFRCDPISEHNRLYWYRQTLGQGPEFLTYFQNEAQLEKSRLLSDRFSAERPKGSFSTLEIQRTEQGDSAMYLCASSVEGNGGYTFGSGTRLTVV.

The genes are TRBV12-3 or TRBV12-4 and TRBJ1-2, with 7 nucleotides matching TRBD1. The V gene end was trimmed by 5 bases and the J gene end by 0 bases; junction bases not matched to a gene: 12. CDR3 length equals 17 residues. CDR3 sequence: CASSPYPDREANYGYTF. CDR3 sequence (DNA): TGTGCCAGCAGTCCGTACCCTGACAGGGAAGCTAACTATGGCTACACCTTC.

The CDR3 reads CASSQEGRGISTDTQYF. Written as DNA, the CDR3 is TGTGCCAGCAGCCAAGAGGGGCGGGGTATTAGCACAGATACGCAGTATTTT. This chain uses TRBV4-2 with TRBJ2-3; D might be TRBD2 (6 bases). Germline CDR1 and CDR2: LGHNA and YNFKEQ. Trimming stripped 0 bases from V and 0 bases from J, with 13 bases between. This CDR3 contains 17 residues.

The chain recombines TRBV20-1 with TRBJ2-1, with D maybe TRBD2 (6 bases). The CDR3 is 12 residues long. Germline lookup yields CDR1 DFQATT and CDR2 SNEGSKA (reference sequence). Trimming removed 8 bases from V and 10 bases from J, with 18 bases in between. The CDR3 DNA follows: TGCAGTAACAGATGGAGGGGTTACGAGCAGTTCTTC. Translating gives CSNRWRGYEQFF.

This clonotype was detected ten times or more. This chain connects TRBV7-9 to TRBJ2-7, with D possibly matching TRBD1 (6 bases). Trimming took 5 bases from V and 1 from J, leaving 12 bases between them. CDR3 length equals 14 residues. Germline lookup yields CDR1 SEHNR and CDR2 FQNEAQ (reference sequence). CDR3 residues: CASSPNDRSYEQYF. The CDR3 nucleotides are TGTGCCAGCAGCCCAAACGACAGGTCCTACGAGCAGTACTTC.

This chain links TRBV20-1 with TRBJ2-5, with 8 bases identical to TRBD2. CDR1 is DFQATT and CDR2 is SNEGSKA in the germline V gene (reference sequence). V shed 0 bases and J 4 bases; nucleotides not matched to a gene: 4. This CDR3 has 14 amino acids. The CDR3 DNA reads TGCAGTGCTAGAGATTCACGGGGGGGAGAGACCCAGTACTTC. It is translated as CSARDSRGGETQYF.

This clonotype showed up many times. CDR3 region: CASSSGQGISYEQYF. The CDR3, as DNA: TGCGCCAGCAGTTCTGGACAGGGCATCTCCTACGAGCAGTACTTC. The chain employs TRBV5-1 and TRBJ2-7, with 8 bases that match TRBD1. The CDR3 length is 15 residues. Germline values: CDR1 SGHRS, CDR2 YFSETQ. The V and J ends lost 5 bases and 0 bases, in that order; junction bases with no gene match: 7.